This TCR beta chain was obtained from a study of Ad26.COV2.S vaccination and SARS-CoV-2 variants. The study's findings and limits: It is possible that the TCR breadth and depth analyses underestimated the total T cell responses.

The V gene's germline CDR1 is MDHEN and CDR2 SYDVKM. Trimming at V came to 11 bases and at J to 4 bases, leaving 7 bases not matched to a gene. This CDR3 contains 12 residues. Clones were sequenced by immunoSEQ multiplex PCR, and TCRdb holds only the in-frame ones, with some missing. Of 200,000 to 300,000 clones detected, around nine tenths appear once; the ten largest clones hold about 10%. For this clone: The antigen is undetermined.

Treatment noted: around 19 received Ad26.COV2.S at low or high dose, single or two shots; a few received placebo; per-sample allocation not given. After the first vaccine or placebo injection, samples were drawn on day 63. Built on an Ad26 vector, the vaccine expressed Wuhan-strain SARS-CoV-2 spike. The chain uses TRBV28 and TRBJ1-2; TRBD1 matches 7 bases. The sequence derives from a person between 18 and 60 years old who received the Ad26.COV2.S COVID-19 vaccine or a placebo. Sequenced here: peripheral blood, sampled in a trial of Ad26.COV2.S vaccine versus placebo. For the CDR3, the DNA is TGTGCCGCCAGGGGGGCAGGCTATGGCTACACCTTC. Amino acid sequence: CAARGAGYGYTF.